Below are 23 T cell receptor beta chains sequenced from a single sample in a study of cytomegalovirus exposure and HLA in healthy donors. Libraries were prepared by immunoSEQ multiplex PCR; TCRdb keeps only in-frame clonotypes and omits some of them. Here the sample spans some 54,000 clones, approximately 92% being singletons. Material: PBMCs. The receptor source for this set is a man between 18 and 29 years old in good health and CMV-seronegative.

V usage is TRBV6-1 and J usage is TRBJ1-1; D is ambiguous. The CDR3 length is 14 residues. Trimming stripped 6 bases from V and 2 bases from J, with 13 bases between. Germline-derived CDR1 and CDR2 are MNHNS and SASEGT. As DNA, the CDR3 is TGTGCCAGCAGAGAGCTACCGGTCAACACTGAAGCTTTCTTT. This translates into CASRELPVNTEAFF.

This clone was seen a single time. The CDR3 spells CASSEGSQATNEKLFF. CDR3 nucleotides: TGTGCCAGCAGTGAAGGTTCGCAGGCAACTAATGAAAAACTGTTTTTT. The rearrangement uses TRBV6-1 and TRBJ1-4, with D uncertain. This CDR3 comprises 16 residues. The V gene's germline CDR1 is MNHNS and CDR2 SASEGT. Trimming pared 1 base from V and 0 bases from J, leaving 9 bases between.

The chain couples TRBV5-4 to TRBJ1-1, with D tentatively TRBD1 (6 bases). The germline V gene has CDR1 SGHNT and CDR2 YYREEE (reference sequence). Trimming stripped 0 bases from V and 4 bases from J, with 7 bases between. The CDR3 is 13 amino acids. The CDR3 nucleotides read TGTGCCAGCAGCTTGGACAGGGTCACTGAAGCTTTCTTT. Amino acid sequence: CASSLDRVTEAFF.

This chain joins TRBV5-1 and TRBJ2-7; 8 bases are shared with TRBD1. Germline-derived CDR1 and CDR2 are SGHRS and YFSETQ. V was clipped by 4 bases and J by 4 bases; unmatched bases: 13. This CDR3 spans 16 amino acids. The CDR3 nucleotides read TGCGCCAGCAGCCCCGGGGCGGGACAGGTTATTTACGAGCAGTACTTC. Translating gives CASSPGAGQVIYEQYF.

This clone was recorded once. Other DNA sequences of this sample code for an identical CDR3. V gene TRBV6-5 combines with J gene TRBJ1-1; no clear D gene. CDR3 length equals 13 residues. V gave up 0 bases and J gave up 4 bases, with 6 bases separating them. From germline, CDR1 is MNHEY and CDR2 SVGAGI. This CDR3 reads CASSYSRGTEAFF. The CDR3 nucleotides are TGTGCCAGCAGTTACTCCCGGGGCACTGAAGCTTTCTTT.

This chain links TRBV9 with TRBJ1-2; D ambiguous. V shed 3 bases and J shed 4 bases, with 10 bases lying between them. There are 13 residues in the CDR3. Looked up from germline, CDR1 is SGDLS and CDR2 is YYNGEE. The CDR3 DNA is TGTGCCAGCAGCGCCAGACTGAGCTATGGCTACACCTTC. Its translation is CASSARLSYGYTF. The full variable domain, rest sourced from reference TRBV9 and TRBJ1-2, is DSGVTQTPKHLITATGQRVTLRCSPRSGDLSVYWYQQSLDQGLQFLIQYYNGEERAKGNILERFSAQQFPDLHSELNLSSLELGDSALYFCASSARLSYGYTFGSGTRLTVV.

The genes are TRBV6-1 and TRBJ2-5; D call uncertain. The V gene lost 2 bases and the J gene lost 2 bases, with 15 bases spanning the gap. CDR1 MNHNS and CDR2 SASEGT come from the germline V gene. CDR3 length: 16 residues. The CDR3, as DNA: TGTGCCAGCAGTGAATTAGCAGCATCCGCTCAAGAGACCCAGTACTTC. Amino acids: CASSELAASAQETQYF.

CDR3 DNA: TGCGCCAGCAGAGTAGCGGGATGGACCTACGAGCAGTACTTC. This encodes CASRVAGWTYEQYF. The chain uses TRBV10-2 and TRBJ2-7, with TRBD2 matching 8 bases. After removal of 6 bases from V and 2 bases from J, the junction contained 6 bases not matched to a gene. The CDR3 sequence is 14 residues long. Germline assignment: CDR1 WSHSY and CDR2 SAAADI.

The chain combines TRBV28 with TRBJ1-3; D uncertain. Trimming pared 4 bases from V and 5 bases from J, leaving 3 bases between. The CDR3 is 11 residues long. CDR1 is MDHEN and CDR2 is SYDVKM in the germline V gene. The CDR3 DNA is TGTGCCAGCAGTTACAGAAACACCATATATTTT. Translation gives CASSYRNTIYF.

This rearrangement joins TRBV29-1 to TRBJ2-5, with TRBD2 identical over 11 bases. The CDR3 has 14 amino acids. The V and J ends lost 7 bases and 4 bases, in that order; junction bases with no gene match: 8. From germline, CDR1 is SQVTM and CDR2 ANQGSEA. CDR3 nucleotide sequence: TGCAGCGGTAGACTAGCGGGACTTACAGAGACCCAGTACTTC. Translating it yields CSGRLAGLTETQYF. Supplemented by reference TRBV29-1 and TRBJ2-5, the full variable domain reads SAVISQKPSRDICQRGTSLTIQCQVDSQVTMMFWYRQQPGQSLTLIATANQGSEATYESGFVIDKFPISRPNLTFSTLTVSNMSPEDSSIYLCSGRLAGLTETQYFGPGTRLLVL.

This chain joins TRBV14 and TRBJ2-7; 11 nucleotides agree with TRBD2. V lost 4 bases, J lost 4 bases, and 12 bases stayed unmatched. Germline loops: CDR1 SGHDN, CDR2 FVKESK. The CDR3 covers 17 residues. The CDR3 nucleotides are TGTGCCAGCAGCCTTAGCAGGCCTAGCGGGAGGAGATACGAGCAGTACTTC. It is translated as CASSLSRPSGRRYEQYF.

J is TRBJ1-2 and V is TRBV6-1, with D possibly TRBD1 on 6 matching bases. The CDR3 is made up of 14 amino acids. V lost 6 bases, J lost 4 bases, and 15 bases lay in between. Looked up from germline, CDR1 is MNHNS and CDR2 is SASEGT. The CDR3 region is CASRAYRAPYGYTF. The CDR3 DNA reads TGTGCCAGCAGGGCCTACAGGGCCCCCTATGGCTACACCTTC.

The rearrangement uses TRBV28 and TRBJ1-4; a weak D match, TRBD1 (6 bases). CDR3 size: 16 residues. Trimming left V 3 bases short and J 4 bases short, with 15 bases between. Germline V gene sequence: CDR1 MDHEN, CDR2 SYDVKM. The CDR3 DNA reads as TGTGCCAGCAGTTTTTGGGGAGGGGGGAATAATGAAAAACTGTTTTTT. It specifies CASSFWGGGNNEKLFF.

This clone came up a few times. The genes are TRBV7-9 and TRBJ1-2, with TRBD1 identical over 9 bases. The CDR3 runs 15 residues. Germline V gene data show CDR1 as SEHNR and CDR2 as FQNEAQ (reference sequence). The V and J ends lost 4 bases and 2 bases, in that order; junction bases with no gene match: 5. The CDR3 loop is CASSSTGTGNYGYTF. The CDR3 DNA follows: TGTGCCAGCAGCTCGACTGGGACAGGGAACTATGGCTACACCTTC.

The chain employs TRBV15 and TRBJ2-1, with D maybe TRBD1 (6 bases). CDR3 size: 19 residues. Trimming removed 6 bases at V and 0 bases at J, with 24 bases between. CDR1 and CDR2 from the germline V gene are LNHNV and YYDKDF (reference sequence). As DNA, the CDR3 is TGTGCCACCAGTACACCGGGACACCAATACCTCCGCTCCTACAATGAGCAGTTCTTC. It is translated as CATSTPGHQYLRSYNEQFF.

V gene TRBV19 combines with J gene TRBJ1-1, with unresolved D. Per the germline V gene, CDR1 is LNHDA and CDR2 is SQIVND (reference sequence). The CDR3 has 13 amino acids. The V end lost 4 bases, the J end lost 5 bases, and 11 bases lay between the germline ends. CDR3 in DNA: TGTGCCAGTAGTAATGGGCGGGGTACTGAAGCTTTCTTT. Its protein is CASSNGRGTEAFF.

DNA of the CDR3: TGTGCCAGCAGTGACAGAAGGTGGGACAGCGGAACTTTAAACTATGGCTACACCTTC. It codes for CASSDRRWDSGTLNYGYTF. The genes are TRBV6-1 and TRBJ1-2, with 7 nucleotides matching TRBD1. CDR1 and CDR2 (germline): MNHNS, SASEGT. The CDR3 loop spans 19 amino acids. The V and J ends lost 3 bases and 2 bases, in that order; junction bases with no gene match: 18.

This chain links TRBV10-1 with TRBJ2-5; D remains ambiguous. The CDR3 is made up of 12 amino acids. The germline V gene encodes CDR1 WNHNN and CDR2 SYGVQD (reference sequence). Trimming took off 0 bases at V and 9 bases at J, with 8 bases between the two ends. The CDR3 here is CASSESRFPQYF. In DNA, the CDR3 is TGCGCCAGCAGTGAGTCCCGGTTTCCCCAGTACTTC.

This sequence joins TRBV5-1 and TRBJ1-4; 7 nucleotides line up with TRBD1. The ends lost 5 bases at V and 7 bases at J; junction bases unmatched: 5. CDR3 length: 13 amino acids. CDR1 and CDR2 (germline): SGHRS, YFSETQ. The CDR3 protein is CASSRQGGEKLFF. For the CDR3, the DNA is TGCGCCAGCAGTAGACAGGGCGGTGAAAAACTGTTTTTT.

This clone was seen just once. V is TRBV6-5 and J is TRBJ1-1; D possibly corresponds to TRBD1 (6 bases). With 7 bases removed from V and 5 bases from J, the gap between germline ends came to 20 bases. Germline V gives CDR1 MNHEY, CDR2 SVGAGI. The length of the CDR3 is 15 residues. The CDR3 DNA sequence: TGTGCCAGCACCCCGTTCAGGGGAAGGCAGACTGAAGCTTTCTTT. It yields the protein CASTPFRGRQTEAFF.

About this clone: The junction does not match germline at one end; this may be a read error. The chain links TRBV7-7 to TRBJ2-7; 8 bases fit TRBD1. The CDR3 loop spans 15 amino acids. Germline lookup yields CDR1 SSHAT and CDR2 FNYEAQ (reference sequence). Written as DNA, the CDR3 is TGTGCTAGCAGCTTAGCGGCGACAGGGGACCACGAGCAGTACTTC. As protein: CASSLAATGDHEQYF. The full variable domain, its missing parts supplied by reference TRBV7-7 and TRBJ2-7, is GAGVSQSPRYKVTKRGQDVTLRCDPISSHATLYWYQQALGQGPEFLTYFNYEAQPDKSGLPSDRFSAERPEGSISTLTIQRTEQRDSAMYRCASSLAATGDHEQYFGPGTRLTVT.

The chain employs TRBV27 and TRBJ2-1, with D maybe TRBD2 (6 bases). Looked up from germline, CDR1 is MNHEY and CDR2 is SMNVEV (reference sequence). The CDR3 runs 14 residues. V was trimmed by 6 bases and J by 3 bases, leaving 12 bases between them. Here the CDR3 reads CASSRSGYYNEQFF. CDR3 sequence (DNA): TGTGCCAGCAGCCGTAGCGGTTACTACAATGAGCAGTTCTTC.

This rearrangement joins TRBV15 to TRBJ2-5; a weak D match, TRBD2 (6 bases). Germline values: CDR1 LNHNV, CDR2 YYDKDF (reference sequence). Trimming stripped 0 bases from V and 4 bases from J, with 12 bases between. CDR3 size: 15 residues. The DNA for the CDR3 is TGTGCCACCAGCAGAGATCTGCGGGGCCCAGAGACCCAGTACTTC. Amino acid sequence: CATSRDLRGPETQYF.